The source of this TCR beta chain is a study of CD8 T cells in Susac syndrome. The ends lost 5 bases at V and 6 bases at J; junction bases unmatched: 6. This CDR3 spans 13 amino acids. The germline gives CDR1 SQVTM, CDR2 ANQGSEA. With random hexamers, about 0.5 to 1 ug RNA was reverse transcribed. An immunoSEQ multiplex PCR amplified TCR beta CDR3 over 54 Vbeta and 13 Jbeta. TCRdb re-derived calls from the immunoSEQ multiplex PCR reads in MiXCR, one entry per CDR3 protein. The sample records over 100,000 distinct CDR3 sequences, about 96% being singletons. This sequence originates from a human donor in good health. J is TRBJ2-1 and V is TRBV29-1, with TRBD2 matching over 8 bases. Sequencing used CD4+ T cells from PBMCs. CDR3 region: CSVSSGVRNEQFF. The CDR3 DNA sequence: TGCAGCGTTAGTAGCGGGGTACGCAATGAGCAGTTCTTC.